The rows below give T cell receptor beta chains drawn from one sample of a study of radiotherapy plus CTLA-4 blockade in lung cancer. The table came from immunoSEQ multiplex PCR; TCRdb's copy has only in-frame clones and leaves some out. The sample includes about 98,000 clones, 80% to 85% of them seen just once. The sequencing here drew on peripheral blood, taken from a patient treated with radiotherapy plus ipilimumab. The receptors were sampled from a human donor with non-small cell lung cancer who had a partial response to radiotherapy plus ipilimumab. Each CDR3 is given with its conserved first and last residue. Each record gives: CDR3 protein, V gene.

CASSYSASGGTNEQFF | TRBV6-6
CASSFNRGPRTDTQYF | TRBV11-2
CASSVLGGGRNTGELFF | TRBV9
CASSLRGNNEKLFF | TRBV5-1
CASSLGLAGLDTQYF | TRBV7-2
CASSVVASAEGPLHF | TRBV9
CASSVEAGGDEQYF | TRBV9
CASSLARGGMANEKLFF | TRBV5-8
CASSLEQGLANEKLFF | TRBV7-6
CASSLGGGKSHGYTF | TRBV28
CASSFGGLTMRYGYTF | TRBV28
CASSGGRSTDTQYF | TRBV6-1
CACSSGSSADTQYF | TRBV30
CSVAWGRETQYF | TRBV29-1
CASSIRAGGPGETQYF | TRBV19
CASSLGAPGSQPQHF | TRBV7-8
CASSLGGLLSYNEQFF | TRBV13
CASGSLWEILYEQYF | TRBV12-5
CASSFRDSNTEAFF | TRBV9
CASRSTGANTEAFF | TRBV7-9
CASSKTRGESYNSPLHF | TRBV9